This TCR beta chain was documented in a study of cytomegalovirus exposure and HLA in healthy donors. Study outcomes and limitations: Per a later analysis, HLA-associated TCR beta chains showed more clonal expansion than other, equally common TCR beta chains. The investigators catalogued 150 to 200 TCR beta chains as cytomegalovirus-associated.

The CDR3 totals 14 residues. Trimming cost V 3 bases and J 5 bases, with 14 bases left between them. CDR1 SGHRS and CDR2 YFSETQ come from the germline V gene. About this clone itself: Its target is unknown.

Amplification used 60 Vbeta primers and 13 Jbeta primers. Measured with immunoSEQ multiplex PCR; TCRdb has only the in-frame clones, and not every one. Seen in this sample are 85,000 to 110,000 clones; the ten most common clones hold around 3.5%. Specimen: PBMCs. J is TRBJ1-1 and V is TRBV5-1, with D maybe TRBD1 (6 bases). The TCR comes from a man aged 40-55 years in good health and CMV-seronegative. The CDR3 coding sequence is TGCGCCAGCAGCTCCGGACAGTTGTGGACTGAAGCTTTCTTT. Its protein product is CASSSGQLWTEAFF.